The clone carrying this T cell receptor beta chain has more than one count but fewer than ten. Its antigen is unknown. Regarding time point: sample taken at primary tumor resection. No cells were sorted before sequencing. The whole RNA sequenced was extracted from tumor, nontumor lung or frozen PBMC. Samples came from around 70 TRACERx patients with untreated early-stage lung cancer. A single record per CDR3 protein comes from TCRdb applying MiXCR to the 5' RACE reads. The sample comprises about 75,000 distinct CDR3 sequences, roughly 14% of which are singletons, and roughly 7% rests with the top ten. This specimen comes from a study of spatial heterogeneity in lung cancer. Across the whole study: Consistently, beta-chain sequences turned up in larger numbers than alpha-chain sequences did. As counted in raw reads, each unique TCR and UMI combination appeared more than ten times on average.

The CDR3 loop spans 17 amino acids. V was cut by 7 bases and J by 2 bases, with 22 bases left in between. CDR1 KGHDR and CDR2 SFDVKD come from the germline V gene. The study's findings and limits: At resection, ubiquitous expanded tumor TCRs appeared in blood more than at follow-up.

The specimen was PBMCs, collected at surgery. This TCR came from a male donor with early-stage non-small cell lung cancer. The rearrangement links TRBV24-1 to TRBJ1-2; unclear D gene. The CDR3 DNA is TGTGCCACCAGCCCGGGTGGCGGAGAGAGCTTAAACTATGGCTACACCTTC. It translates to CATSPGGGESLNYGYTF.